The 14 T cell receptor beta chains given below trace back to one sample, sequenced in a study of long-term antiretroviral therapy in people with HIV. The authors ran the immunoSEQ assay, v3.0, at survey level. Some clones are missing from TCRdb's copy, which holds only in-frame ones; the method was immunoSEQ multiplex PCR. This sample carries under 20,000 clones, 76% of them seen once, and the ten largest clones take over 13%. The sample in question was unsorted PBMCs, obtained 0.5 years before starting antiretroviral therapy. Receptor source: a woman aged 50 to 60 with HIV.

This chain uses TRBV5-1 with TRBJ2-5, with D hard to call. Germline CDR1 reads SGHRS; CDR2 reads YFSETQ. V was trimmed by 0 bases and J by 3 bases, leaving 12 bases between them. There are 15 residues in the CDR3. The CDR3 loop is CASSLVARPEETQYF. The CDR3, as DNA: TGCGCCAGCAGCTTGGTGGCACGTCCGGAAGAGACCCAGTACTTC. Together with reference TRBV5-1 and TRBJ2-5, the CDR3 gives the full variable domain: KAGVTQTPRYLIKTRGQQVTLSCSPISGHRSVSWYQQTPGQGLQFLFEYFSETQRNKGNFPGRFSGRQFSNSRSEMNVSTLELGDSALYLCASSLVARPEETQYFGPGTRLLVL.

The chain is built from TRBV4-2 and TRBJ2-3, with 11 bases that match TRBD2. Germline CDR1 reads LGHNA; CDR2 reads YNFKEQ. This CDR3 region has 14 residues. Unmatched junction bases numbered 7, after V lost 9 bases and J lost 5 bases. CDR3 in DNA: TGTGCCAGTCATAGCGGGGGGGCCCGAGATACGCAGTATTTT. Its protein is CASHSGGARDTQYF.

This clone appeared once. The genes are TRBV5-1 and TRBJ2-1; 12 bases match TRBD2. The CDR3 is 15 amino acids. From germline, CDR1 is SGHRS and CDR2 YFSETQ. The V gene end was trimmed by 0 bases and the J gene end by 5 bases; junction bases not matched to a gene: 0. The DNA of the CDR3 is TGCGCCAGCAGCTTGGGACTAGCGGGGGACAATGAGCAGTTCTTC. Translating gives CASSLGLAGDNEQFF.

The chain has TRBV11-3 and TRBJ2-7; tentatively, D is TRBD1 (5 bases). V dropped 1 base and J dropped 2 bases, with 9 bases sitting between them. The CDR3 runs 14 residues. Germline CDR1 reads SGHNT; CDR2 reads YENEEA. CDR3 region: CASSLAAGTYEQYF. CDR3 nucleotides: TGTGCCAGCAGCTTAGCAGCAGGGACCTACGAGCAGTACTTC.

Only a few counts were recorded for this clone. V gene TRBV30 combines with J gene TRBJ1-4; D not resolved. Trimming took off 2 bases at V and 5 bases at J, with 6 bases between the two ends. This CDR3 has 12 residues. Germline V gives CDR1 GTSNPN, CDR2 SVGIG (reference sequence). In DNA, the CDR3 is TGTGCCTGGAGTCGAAACAATGAAAAACTGTTTTTT. It encodes CAWSRNNEKLFF.

The chain has TRBV5-4 and TRBJ1-2; 11 bases fit TRBD1. Germline CDR1 SGHNT, CDR2 YYREEE (reference sequence). The CDR3 is 14 residues long. Germline trimming cut 4 bases from V and 6 bases from J; bases unmatched to any gene: 5. The DNA for the CDR3 is TGTGCCAGCAGCCGAGGGGACAGGGGGGATGGCTACACCTTC. Encoded protein: CASSRGDRGDGYTF.

The chain employs TRBV7-2 and TRBJ2-7; possibly TRBD2 for D (7 bases). Germline V gene sequence: CDR1 SGHTA, CDR2 FQGNSA. This CDR3 comprises 16 residues. Between the trimmed V and J ends, which lost 1 base and 3 bases, there was a span of 16 bases. The CDR3 coding sequence is TGTGCCAGCAGCTTAGAGTGGGGCGGGGGCCTCTACGAGCAGTACTTC. Translation: CASSLEWGGGLYEQYF.

V and J are TRBV7-9 and TRBJ2-6; D may correspond to TRBD1 or TRBD2 (5 bases each). V dropped 5 bases and J dropped 0 bases, with 11 bases sitting between them. CDR1 and CDR2 (germline): SEHNR, FQNEAQ (reference sequence). The CDR3 sequence is 16 residues long. The CDR3, as DNA: TGTGCCAGCAGCGCTCCAGGGAGCTCTGGGGCCAACGTCCTGACTTTC. Amino acid sequence: CASSAPGSSGANVLTF.

V usage is TRBV7-2 and J usage is TRBJ1-1; D call uncertain. The CDR3 contains 14 residues. Trimming removed 5 bases at V and 2 bases at J, with 12 bases between. The germline V gene has CDR1 SGHTA and CDR2 FQGNSA. CDR3 sequence: CASSPLTENTEAFF. In nucleotides, the CDR3 is TGTGCCAGCAGCCCATTGACGGAAAACACTGAAGCTTTCTTT.

This clone showed up just once. The chain combines TRBV19 with TRBJ2-2; 7 bases match TRBD1. Germline lookup yields CDR1 LNHDA and CDR2 SQIVND (reference sequence). The junction had 6 bases not matched to a gene; V was cut back by 2 bases and J by 3 bases. The CDR3 has 16 amino acids. The CDR3 DNA reads TGTGCCAGTAGTATACAACAGGGGCCCTACACCGGGGAGCTGTTTTTT. Encoded protein: CASSIQQGPYTGELFF.

This clone was seen a single time. V gene TRBV18 combines with J gene TRBJ1-2, with TRBD1 matching 10 bases. V lost 4 bases and J lost 2; bases outside the gene matches: 7. There are 16 residues in the CDR3. In germline, CDR1 is KGHSH, CDR2 LQKENI. The DNA for the CDR3 is TGTGCCAGCTCACAGGGGACAGGGGCCTTCAACTATGGCTACACCTTC. Translated: CASSQGTGAFNYGYTF.

V gene TRBV18 combines with J gene TRBJ2-2; D perhaps matches TRBD1 (6 bases). The ends were cut back, 0 bases at V and 0 bases at J, with 11 bases in the middle. CDR3 length equals 17 residues. CDR1 KGHSH and CDR2 LQKENI come from the germline V gene. CDR3 in amino acids: CASSPPGHLSNTGELFF. The CDR3 DNA reads as TGTGCCAGCTCACCACCGGGACACCTTTCGAACACCGGGGAGCTGTTTTTT.

The chain carries TRBV20-1 and TRBJ1-1, with D uncertain. The germline V gene has CDR1 DFQATT and CDR2 SNEGSKA (reference sequence). This CDR3 is 11 amino acids long. V was pared by 5 bases and J by 1 base, with 5 bases between. As DNA, the CDR3 is TGCAGTGCTCCGGGGAACACTGAAGCTTTCTTT. Encoded protein: CSAPGNTEAFF.

The chain recombines TRBV6-1 with TRBJ1-5; a weak D match, TRBD1 (5 bases). The CDR3 spans 15 residues. Germline-derived CDR1 and CDR2 are MNHNS and SASEGT. V gave up 1 base and J gave up 0 bases, with 7 bases separating them. The CDR3 region is CASSEDRFSNQPQHF. The CDR3 DNA reads as TGTGCCAGCAGTGAAGACAGGTTTAGCAATCAGCCCCAGCATTTT.